The 8 T cell receptor beta chains reported below all come from one sample, sequenced in a study of cytomegalovirus exposure and HLA in healthy donors (dated by TCRdb to 2016 to 2017). The library came from the immunoSEQ multiplex PCR assay. A mixture of 60 forward primers for TCR Vbeta segments and 13 reverse primers for TCR Jbeta segments was used in the multiplex PCR. TCRdb took over this immuneACCESS table, retaining in-frame rearrangements with V and J assigned. Such tables are incomplete; in checked studies, under half of the missing clones stem from an unresolved V gene, and the remainder is unexplained. The table for this sample lists under 200,000 clones; approximately 88% of them were counted only once. Jointly, the top ten make up 0.38% of the sample. Input material: PBMCs. The receptors stem from a boy younger than 10 in good health and CMV-seronegative.

DNA of the CDR3: TGCGCCAGCAGTGTGAGGGACACTGAAGCTTTCTTT. Translated, it gives CASSVRDTEAFF. The chain uses TRBV5-1 and TRBJ1-1, with D uncertain. CDR1 and CDR2 from the germline V gene are SGHRS and YFSETQ. The CDR3 totals 12 residues. The V and J ends lost 5 bases and 3 bases respectively, with 8 bases between them.

V is TRBV27 and J is TRBJ2-7; D not certain. Per germline, CDR1 MNHEY and CDR2 SMNVEV (reference sequence). Between the trimmed V and J ends, which lost 5 bases and 0 bases, there was a span of 2 bases. The CDR3 consists of 11 residues. The CDR3 protein is CASSHSYEQYF. Here the CDR3 DNA reads TGTGCCAGCAGTCACTCCTACGAGCAGTACTTC.

Written as DNA, the CDR3 is TGTGCCAGCAGTACCCGTCGGTTGCAGGGCTCTGGAAACACCATATATTTT. Translation gives CASSTRRLQGSGNTIYF. This chain uses TRBV28 with TRBJ1-3; possibly TRBD1 for D (5 bases). Trimming stripped 5 bases from V and 0 bases from J, with 17 bases between. The CDR3 extends over 17 amino acids. CDR1 is MDHEN and CDR2 is SYDVKM in the germline V gene.

The chain carries TRBV4-2 and TRBJ2-1, with 11 bases fitting TRBD2. The CDR3 has 18 residues. The ends lost 2 bases at V and 5 bases at J; junction bases unmatched: 11. Looked up from germline, CDR1 is LGHNA and CDR2 is YNFKEQ. The CDR3 loop is CASSQPSGLAGMDNEQFF. The CDR3 DNA sequence: TGTGCCAGCAGCCAACCGAGTGGACTAGCGGGTATGGACAATGAGCAGTTCTTC.

This chain uses TRBV10-2 with TRBJ2-7; possible D gene TRBD1, 6 bases. Germline V gene sequence: CDR1 WSHSY, CDR2 SAAADI. CDR3 size: 14 residues. Trimming shortened V by 2 bases and J by 2 bases, and 10 bases separated the two germline ends. The CDR3 spells CASSEGRGPYEQYF. CDR3 nucleotides: TGCGCCAGCAGTGAGGGCAGGGGCCCCTACGAGCAGTACTTC.

The V gene is TRBV5-6, the J gene TRBJ2-3; 9 bases align to TRBD2. Germline lookup yields CDR1 SGHDT and CDR2 YYEEEE. The CDR3 extends over 15 amino acids. Trimming removed 5 bases from V and 2 bases from J; junction bases left unmatched: 6. The CDR3 is CASSSTSGATDTQYF. The CDR3 DNA sequence: TGTGCCAGCAGTTCGACTAGCGGCGCCACAGATACGCAGTATTTT.

This clone turned up a few times. The chain is built from TRBV7-8 and TRBJ2-7; 7 nucleotides align to TRBD1. V gave up 5 bases and J gave up 2 bases; unmatched junction bases: 6. The germline V gene has CDR1 SGHVS and CDR2 FQNEAQ. CDR3 size: 14 residues. The DNA for the CDR3 is TGTGCCAGCAGCAAGGTCACAGGGGCCTACGAGCAGTACTTC. It yields the protein CASSKVTGAYEQYF.

The V gene is TRBV5-1, the J gene TRBJ2-7, with D perhaps matching TRBD2 (6 bases). Germline loops: CDR1 SGHRS, CDR2 YFSETQ. V lost 3 bases to trimming and J lost 3 bases, with 16 bases between them. The CDR3 contains 15 residues. CDR3 sequence: CASSWGDTGRYEQYF. The CDR3 DNA reads as TGCGCCAGCAGCTGGGGGGATACGGGTCGCTACGAGCAGTACTTC.